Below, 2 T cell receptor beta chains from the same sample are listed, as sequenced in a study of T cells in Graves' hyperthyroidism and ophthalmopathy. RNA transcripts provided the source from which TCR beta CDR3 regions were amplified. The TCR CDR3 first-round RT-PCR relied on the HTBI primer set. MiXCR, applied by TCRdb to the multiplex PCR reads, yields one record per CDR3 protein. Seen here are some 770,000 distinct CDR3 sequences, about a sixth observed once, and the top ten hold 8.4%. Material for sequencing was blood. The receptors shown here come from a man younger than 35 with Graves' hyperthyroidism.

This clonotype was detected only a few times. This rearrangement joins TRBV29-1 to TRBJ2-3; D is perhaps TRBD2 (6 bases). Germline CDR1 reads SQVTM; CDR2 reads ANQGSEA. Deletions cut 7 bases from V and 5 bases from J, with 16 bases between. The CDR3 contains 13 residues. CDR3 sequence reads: CSGLGGHQDTQYF. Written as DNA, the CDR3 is TGCAGCGGGCTCGGGGGTCACCAAGATACGCAGTATTTT.

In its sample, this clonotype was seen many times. The CDR3 here is CASSYSLRGQGGELFF. In nucleotides, the CDR3 is TGTGCCAGCAGTTACTCACTCAGGGGGCAAGGCGGGGAGCTGTTTTTT. The chain uses TRBV6-5 and TRBJ2-2; 8 nucleotides agree with TRBD1. Germline-derived CDR1 and CDR2 are MNHEY and SVGAGI. The CDR3 is made up of 16 amino acids. V shed 0 bases and J 7 bases; nucleotides not matched to a gene: 7.